This TCR beta chain was identified in a study of T cells in Graves' hyperthyroidism and ophthalmopathy. Findings and caveats of the study: The blood repertoire included most of the expanded thyroid clonotypes above 0.001.

Amplified TCR beta CDR3 regions derived from RNA transcripts. HTBI primers were the set used in a first-round RT-PCR of the TCR CDR3. TCRdb ran MiXCR on the multiplex PCR reads and lists one entry per CDR3 protein. The sample includes around 500,000 distinct CDR3 sequences, 12% to 15% of them seen just once. The ends were cut back, 5 bases at V and 3 bases at J, with 14 bases in the middle. The CDR3 is made up of 14 amino acids. This clonotype showed up many times. Its specificity is unknown. The chain couples TRBV12-3 or TRBV12-4 to TRBJ2-7, with D possibly matching TRBD2 (5 bases). This receptor was identified in a woman in her 40s with Graves' hyperthyroidism. What was sequenced was blood. The CDR3 region is CASSPAVWGYEQYF. CDR3 nucleotide sequence: TGTGCCAGCAGTCCAGCGGTTTGGGGCTACGAGCAGTACTTC.